This T cell receptor beta chain stems from a study of blood T cell repertoires in COVID-19. The CDR3 is 15 amino acids. Germline V gene sequence: CDR1 SGDLS, CDR2 YYNGEE. Trimming took 0 bases from V and 10 from J; bases not matched to a gene: 3. A remark on this clone: This specimen includes other DNA sequences encoding the same CDR3.

Libraries were prepared by immunoSEQ multiplex PCR; TCRdb keeps only in-frame clonotypes and omits some of them. The sample yields about 400,000 clones, over 75% seen once. The J gene is TRBJ1-6, the V gene TRBV9, with 11 bases aligning to TRBD1. This receptor was obtained from a woman in her 30s with acute COVID-19. The sequenced sample was PBMCs or T cells enriched from blood (not recorded which). The CDR3 nucleotides read TGTGCCAGCAGCGTAGGGACAGGGGGCAACTCACCCCTCCACTTT. Its translation is CASSVGTGGNSPLHF.